Listed below are T cell receptor beta chains from one sample, sequenced in a study of blood T cell repertoires in COVID-19. Sequencing was performed with immunoSEQ multiplex PCR; in TCRdb, only in-frame clones are kept and a portion is missing. This sample has approximately 250,000 clones, with roughly 88% found just once. Sequencing was performed on peripheral blood. Receptors originate from an elderly woman with COVID-19, enrolled during active disease. Each CDR3 is given with its conserved first and last residue. The D gene is left open where the match is weak. Rows may omit the clone size; those that give it use once, few, many or a size class.

D gene: -; clone size: -; J gene: TRBJ1-2; V gene: TRBV4-3; CDR3 DNA: TGCGCCAGCAGCCAAGAGACAGGAAAGAACTATGGCTACACCTTC; CDR3 protein: CASSQETGKNYGYTF
D gene: -; clone size: -; J gene: TRBJ1-2; V gene: TRBV28; CDR3 DNA: TGTGCCAGCAGTTTAGCGGCCGGAGCCGGCGGCTACACCTTC; CDR3 protein: CASSLAAGAGGYTF
D gene: -; clone size: once; J gene: TRBJ1-2; V gene: TRBV28; CDR3 DNA: TGTGCCAGCAGTTTATTTTTGAGGGATAACTATGGCTACACCTTC; CDR3 protein: CASSLFLRDNYGYTF
D gene: -; clone size: -; J gene: TRBJ2-1; V gene: TRBV9; CDR3 DNA: TGTGCCAGCAGCGCCCGGGACTCGTACTCCTACAATGAGCAGTTCTTC; CDR3 protein: CASSARDSYSYNEQFF
D gene: -; clone size: -; J gene: TRBJ1-1; V gene: TRBV9; CDR3 DNA: TGTGCCAGCAGCGTAGTTTTTACCGGGAACACTGAAGCTTTCTTT; CDR3 protein: CASSVVFTGNTEAFF
D gene: -; clone size: -; J gene: TRBJ1-2; V gene: TRBV29-1; CDR3 DNA: TGCAGCGTGTTGGGACAAGGGAACTATGGCTACACCTTC; CDR3 protein: CSVLGQGNYGYTF
D gene: -; clone size: -; J gene: TRBJ1-5; V gene: TRBV28; CDR3 DNA: TGTGCCAGCAGTAAAACAGGGAATCTTGAATATCAGCCCCAGCATTTT; CDR3 protein: CASSKTGNLEYQPQHF
D gene: TRBD2; clone size: -; J gene: TRBJ2-2; V gene: TRBV7-8; CDR3 DNA: TGTGCCAGCAGCTTAGGAGGGACTAGCGTCACCGGGGAGCTGTTTTTT; CDR3 protein: CASSLGGTSVTGELFF
D gene: -; clone size: -; J gene: TRBJ2-3; V gene: TRBV28; CDR3 DNA: TGTGCCAGCAGTCCTCAGGGTGGGTACACAGATACGCAGTATTTT; CDR3 protein: CASSPQGGYTDTQYF
D gene: TRBD1; clone size: -; J gene: TRBJ1-4; V gene: TRBV4-1; CDR3 DNA: TGCGCCAGCAGCCAGGACCGGGTGACAGGGTCTGGAAAACTGTTTTTT; CDR3 protein: CASSQDRVTGSGKLFF
D gene: TRBD1; clone size: -; J gene: TRBJ1-2; V gene: TRBV28; CDR3 DNA: TGTGCCAGCAGTTTGCCAGGGGGCCTCTATGGCTACACCTTC; CDR3 protein: CASSLPGGLYGYTF
D gene: TRBD1; clone size: -; J gene: TRBJ1-1; V gene: TRBV19; CDR3 DNA: TGTGCCAGTCAGGACAGGGTTTGGACTGAAGCTTTCTTT; CDR3 protein: CASQDRVWTEAFF
D gene: -; clone size: -; J gene: TRBJ1-1; V gene: TRBV28; CDR3 DNA: TGTGCCAGCAGTACACTTCGGGGTCTCGAGACTGAAGCTTTCTTT; CDR3 protein: CASSTLRGLETEAFF
D gene: -; clone size: -; J gene: TRBJ1-2; V gene: TRBV4-2; CDR3 DNA: TGTGCCAGCAGCCTCAAGGGAGATGCTAACTATGGCTACACCTTC; CDR3 protein: CASSLKGDANYGYTF
D gene: -; clone size: -; J gene: TRBJ1-1; V gene: TRBV7-2; CDR3 DNA: TGTGCCAGCAGCTTACCCAGGGCCATGAACACTGAAGCTTTCTTT; CDR3 protein: CASSLPRAMNTEAFF
D gene: TRBD2; clone size: -; J gene: TRBJ2-1; V gene: TRBV2; CDR3 DNA: TGTGCCAGCAGTCCAGGACTAGCGGGGGAGAAGCAGTTCTTC; CDR3 protein: CASSPGLAGEKQFF
D gene: -; clone size: -; J gene: TRBJ2-1; V gene: TRBV7-9; CDR3 DNA: TGTGCCAGCAGCCCAGTAGGGGGGGGATCTCAAACCTACAATGAGCAGTTCTTC; CDR3 protein: CASSPVGGGSQTYNEQFF
D gene: TRBD1; clone size: -; J gene: TRBJ1-1; V gene: TRBV3-1/TRBV3-2; CDR3 DNA: TGTGCCAGCAGCCGGGCTAAGACAGGGGTTCAGTTCATGAACACTGAAGCTTTCTTT; CDR3 protein: CASSRAKTGVQFMNTEAFF
D gene: -; clone size: -; J gene: TRBJ1-4; V gene: TRBV18; CDR3 DNA: TGTGCCAGCTCACCACCGACGGGGGAAGGTGAAAAACTGTTTTTT; CDR3 protein: CASSPPTGEGEKLFF
D gene: TRBD1; clone size: -; J gene: TRBJ1-2; V gene: TRBV6-5; CDR3 DNA: TGTGCCAGCAGTTACCCAGCGGGACAGGGCTATGGCTACACCTTC; CDR3 protein: CASSYPAGQGYGYTF
D gene: TRBD1; clone size: -; J gene: TRBJ1-6; V gene: TRBV14; CDR3 DNA: TGTGCCAGCAGCCAAGGACAGGGGGCTAATTCACCCCTCCACTTT; CDR3 protein: CASSQGQGANSPLHF
D gene: TRBD2; clone size: -; J gene: TRBJ2-3; V gene: TRBV19; CDR3 DNA: TGTGCCAGTAGTACGACTGGACTAGCGGGGAACGTAGATACGCAGTATTTT; CDR3 protein: CASSTTGLAGNVDTQYF
D gene: TRBD1; clone size: -; J gene: TRBJ1-6; V gene: TRBV19; CDR3 DNA: TGTGCCAGTAGTATATGGACAGGAACTAATTCACCCCTCCACTTT; CDR3 protein: CASSIWTGTNSPLHF
D gene: -; clone size: once; J gene: TRBJ1-1; V gene: TRBV10-1; CDR3 DNA: TGCGCCACCAGAAGGGGCCTTGAAGCTTTCTTT; CDR3 protein: CATRRGLEAFF
D gene: TRBD1; clone size: -; J gene: TRBJ1-6; V gene: TRBV5-1; CDR3 DNA: TGCGCCAGCAGCTTGACGGGACAGGATGATTCACCCCTCCACTTT; CDR3 protein: CASSLTGQDDSPLHF
D gene: -; clone size: -; J gene: TRBJ1-2; V gene: TRBV12-3/TRBV12-4; CDR3 DNA: TGTGCCAGCAGTTTGAGGGAAGGCTATGGCTACACCTTC; CDR3 protein: CASSLREGYGYTF
D gene: -; clone size: -; J gene: TRBJ1-1; V gene: TRBV5-1; CDR3 DNA: TGCGCCAGCAGCTTGGATGGGAGAAACACTGAAGCTTTCTTT; CDR3 protein: CASSLDGRNTEAFF
D gene: -; clone size: once; J gene: TRBJ2-3; V gene: TRBV2; CDR3 DNA: TGTGCCAGCAGTGAAGGTGGGGCCTTCGTCACAGATACGCAGTATTTT; CDR3 protein: CASSEGGAFVTDTQYF
D gene: -; clone size: -; J gene: TRBJ1-1; V gene: TRBV9; CDR3 DNA: TGTGCCAGCAGCGTAGCTACCGGGGGGAACACTGAAGCTTTCTTT; CDR3 protein: CASSVATGGNTEAFF
D gene: -; clone size: -; J gene: TRBJ2-3; V gene: TRBV9; CDR3 DNA: TGTGCCAGCAGCGTAATAGCGGCCACAGATACGCAGTATTTT; CDR3 protein: CASSVIAATDTQYF
D gene: TRBD2; clone size: -; J gene: TRBJ2-3; V gene: TRBV4-2; CDR3 DNA: TGTGCCAGCAGCCTCTGGCGGGGGGCCACAGATACGCAGTATTTT; CDR3 protein: CASSLWRGATDTQYF
D gene: TRBD1; clone size: -; J gene: TRBJ2-7; V gene: TRBV5-1; CDR3 DNA: TGCGCCAGCAGCCCGGTAGTTACAGGGGCGGGCGAGCAGTACTTC; CDR3 protein: CASSPVVTGAGEQYF
D gene: TRBD2; clone size: few; J gene: TRBJ2-1; V gene: TRBV3-1/TRBV3-2; CDR3 DNA: TGTGCCAGCAGCCAAGATAAGGCTAGCGGGTCCTACAATGAGCAGTTCTTC; CDR3 protein: CASSQDKASGSYNEQFF
D gene: -; clone size: -; J gene: TRBJ1-3; V gene: TRBV14; CDR3 DNA: TGTGCCAGCAGCACTCAGGGCCACACCATATATTTT; CDR3 protein: CASSTQGHTIYF
D gene: -; clone size: -; J gene: TRBJ1-2; V gene: TRBV2; CDR3 DNA: TGTGCCAGCAGTTCCTTGCCTGGCGGGGGCTACACCTTC; CDR3 protein: CASSSLPGGGYTF
D gene: -; clone size: -; J gene: TRBJ1-5; V gene: TRBV19; CDR3 DNA: TGTGCCAGTATAGTTTTTAGCAATCAGCCCCAGCATTTT; CDR3 protein: CASIVFSNQPQHF
D gene: -; clone size: once; J gene: TRBJ1-6; V gene: TRBV7-2; CDR3 DNA: TGTGCCAGCAGCCTTCAGGGTGGCGGTTATTCACCCCTCCACTTT; CDR3 protein: CASSLQGGGYSPLHF
D gene: -; clone size: -; J gene: TRBJ2-7; V gene: TRBV19; CDR3 DNA: TGTGCCAGTAAGGGGGGGCCGGGCGAGCAGTACTTC; CDR3 protein: CASKGGPGEQYF
D gene: TRBD1; clone size: -; J gene: TRBJ1-1; V gene: TRBV30; CDR3 DNA: TGTGCCTATACGAAATTCACAGGGGAGGCTGAAGCTTTCTTT; CDR3 protein: CAYTKFTGEAEAFF
D gene: -; clone size: once; J gene: TRBJ1-1; V gene: TRBV5-1; CDR3 DNA: TGCGCCAGCAGACTTTTGATTGGGGGGACGAACACTGAAGCTTTCTTT; CDR3 protein: CASRLLIGGTNTEAFF
D gene: TRBD1; clone size: -; J gene: TRBJ1-2; V gene: TRBV19; CDR3 DNA: TGTGCCAGTAGTAACCAGGGGGTCTATGGCTACACCTTC; CDR3 protein: CASSNQGVYGYTF
D gene: -; clone size: -; J gene: TRBJ1-1; V gene: TRBV7-3; CDR3 DNA: TGTGCCAGCAGCTTAGCAGGGGAAGTAGGGACTGAAGCTTTCTTT; CDR3 protein: CASSLAGEVGTEAFF
D gene: TRBD1; clone size: -; J gene: TRBJ1-6; V gene: TRBV7-6; CDR3 DNA: TGTGCCAGCAGCCCAGGGACAGCCTATAATTCACCCCTCCACTTT; CDR3 protein: CASSPGTAYNSPLHF
D gene: -; clone size: -; J gene: TRBJ1-1; V gene: TRBV6-5; CDR3 DNA: TGTGCCAGCAGTTCTACCACCTATGAAGCTTTCTTT; CDR3 protein: CASSSTTYEAFF